Presented here are 7 T cell receptor beta chains from one specimen sequenced in a study of shared clonotypes between healthy human individuals. Naive CD8 cells were CD45RO-negative, positively selected for CCR7, excluding terminally differentiated effector memory CD45RA+ cells. Produced via immunoSEQ multiplex PCR; TCRdb's table is partial and in-frame only. The sample carries about 600,000 clones, roughly 95% recorded once. The material sequenced was naive CD8+ T cells sorted from blood. All receptors come from a woman in her thirties in good health.

The rearrangement links TRBV28 to TRBJ2-7; D unclear. The V gene lost 7 bases and the J gene lost 3 bases, with 4 bases spanning the gap. CDR3 size: 10 residues. CDR1 is MDHEN and CDR2 is SYDVKM in the germline V gene. The CDR3 is CASTFYEQYF. As DNA, the CDR3 is TGTGCCAGCACCTTCTACGAGCAGTACTTC. The whole variable domain, filled in from reference TRBV28 and TRBJ2-7, reads DVKVTQSSRYLVKRTGEKVFLECVQDMDHENMFWYRQDPGLGLRLIYFSYDVKMKEKGDIPEGYSVSREKKERFSLILESASTNQTSMYLCASTFYEQYFGPGTRLTVT.

This chain links TRBV14 with TRBJ2-7; a weak D match, TRBD1 (5 bases). CDR1 is SGHDN and CDR2 is FVKESK in the germline V gene. V dropped 4 bases and J dropped 3 bases, with 10 bases sitting between them. CDR3 length: 13 amino acids. CDR3 bases: TGTGCCAGCAGCCTGTGGACAAACTACGAGCAGTACTTC. It is translated as CASSLWTNYEQYF.

The chain uses TRBV2 and TRBJ1-5, with TRBD1 matching 8 bases. This CDR3 region has 15 residues. In germline, CDR1 is SNHLY, CDR2 FYNNEI. The V segment lost 5 bases and the J segment 5 bases; nucleotides outside the gene matches: 8. CDR3 amino acids: CASSYRGEEDQPQHF. The CDR3, as DNA: TGTGCCAGCAGTTACAGGGGGGAAGAGGATCAGCCCCAGCATTTT.

The chain recombines TRBV5-6 with TRBJ1-1; D gene uncertain. The CDR3 runs 13 residues. The ends were cut back, 2 bases at V and 6 bases at J, with 11 bases in the middle. Germline V gene lookup returns CDR1 SGHDT and CDR2 YYEEEE. In DNA form, the CDR3 reads TGTGCCAGCAGCTTTCAGGTTTCGTCTGAAGCTTTCTTT. It translates to CASSFQVSSEAFF.

The chain recombines TRBV10-1 with TRBJ1-4; TRBD1 matches at 12 bases. V was pared by 7 bases and J by 7 bases, with 10 bases of the junction left unmatched. The germline gives CDR1 WNHNN, CDR2 SYGVQD (reference sequence). The CDR3 loop spans 16 amino acids. The CDR3 DNA follows: TGCGCCAGCACCGGGACAGGGGGCAGTAGTGGTGAAAAACTGTTTTTT. It codes for CASTGTGGSSGEKLFF.

CDR3 sequence: CASSAPPVQGLLWEKLFF. The CDR3 DNA reads as TGTGCCAGCAGCGCACCTCCAGTGCAGGGGCTTTTGTGGGAAAAACTGTTTTTT. The chain uses TRBV11-2 and TRBJ1-4; TRBD1 is a possible D gene (6 bases). From germline, CDR1 is SGHAT and CDR2 FQNNGV. CDR3 length equals 18 residues. Trimming took off 5 bases at V and 8 bases at J, with 27 bases between the two ends.

This clone was seen once. The chain is built from TRBV15 and TRBJ1-6, with 7 bases matching TRBD1. The CDR3 is 15 residues long. Trimming at V came to 1 base and at J to 7 bases, leaving 4 bases not matched to a gene. Per germline, CDR1 LNHNV and CDR2 YYDKDF (reference sequence). CDR3 coding DNA: TGTGCCACCAGCAGAGGGACAGGCTGGAATTCACCCCTCCACTTT. Amino acids: CATSRGTGWNSPLHF.